This passage covers 20 T cell receptor beta chains from one sample sequenced in a study of cytomegalovirus exposure and HLA in healthy donors. Only in-frame clones appear in the TCRdb table, and some are missing; sequencing was by immunoSEQ multiplex PCR. In the table there are roughly 280,000 clones, 80% to 90% of which are singletons. What was sequenced was PBMCs. These receptors originate from a woman aged 18-29 years in good health and CMV-seronegative.

There are a few counts of this clone. This chain links TRBV27 with TRBJ2-1; 7 bases are a match to TRBD2. Losses at the gene ends were 5 bases for V and 4 bases for J; bases not matched to a gene: 5. Germline values: CDR1 MNHEY, CDR2 SMNVEV (reference sequence). CDR3 size: 14 residues. CDR3: CASSHERGYNEQFF. The CDR3 DNA is TGTGCCAGCAGTCATGAGCGGGGATACAATGAGCAGTTCTTC.

This clone was observed once. V is TRBV18 and J is TRBJ2-3; D gene unclear. Trimming left V 0 bases short and J 0 bases short, with 4 bases between. CDR1 KGHSH and CDR2 LQKENI come from the germline V gene. CDR3 length equals 14 residues. The CDR3 spells CASSPPPSTDTQYF. In DNA, the CDR3 is TGTGCCAGCTCACCACCCCCTAGCACAGATACGCAGTATTTT. The variable domain in full, with the rest retrieved from reference TRBV18 and TRBJ2-3, is NAGVMQNPRHLVRRRGQEARLRCSPMKGHSHVYWYRQLPEEGLKFMVYLQKENIIDESGMPKERFSAEFPKEGPSILRIQQVVRGDSAAYFCASSPPPSTDTQYFGPGTRLTVL.

V and J are TRBV10-3 and TRBJ2-7, with 14 nucleotides matching TRBD2. Germline V lookup: CDR1 ENHRY, CDR2 SYGVKD. With V trimmed by 2 bases and J by 5 bases, 2 bases remained unmatched. The CDR3 contains 15 residues. For the CDR3, the DNA is TGTGCCATCAGTGAGCCGGGACTAGCGGGAGACGAGCAGTACTTC. Encoded protein: CAISEPGLAGDEQYF.

This rearrangement joins TRBV7-8 to TRBJ1-2, with D perhaps matching TRBD1 (5 bases). V was pared by 1 base and J by 4 bases, with 19 bases between. The germline CDR1 and CDR2 sequences are SGHVS and FQNEAQ. This CDR3 comprises 17 residues. This CDR3 is CASSLGPGVQGIYGYTF. DNA for the CDR3: TGTGCCAGCAGCTTAGGCCCCGGCGTTCAGGGAATCTATGGCTACACCTTC.

The rearrangement joins TRBV5-1 to TRBJ1-6; 11 bases line up with TRBD1. This CDR3 is 18 amino acids long. Per germline, CDR1 SGHRS and CDR2 YFSETQ. V lost 2 bases to trimming and J lost 6 bases; unmatched junction nucleotides: 10. DNA for the CDR3: TGCGCCAGCAGCTTTAAAAAGGGACAGGGGGATTCTAATTCACCCCTCCACTTT. Its translation is CASSFKKGQGDSNSPLHF.

CDR3 bases: TGTGCCAGCAGCCAGGGCCTGGAGAGCAATCAGCCCCAGCATTTT. Protein: CASSQGLESNQPQHF. The chain couples TRBV5-6 to TRBJ1-5, with a possible D match to TRBD1 (5 bases). The V end lost 4 bases, the J end lost 1 base, and 12 bases lay between the germline ends. The CDR3 extends over 15 amino acids. Germline V lookup: CDR1 SGHDT, CDR2 YYEEEE.

The J gene is TRBJ2-5, the V gene TRBV5-1; a possible D gene is TRBD1 (6 bases). Trimming pared 5 bases from V and 1 base from J, leaving 9 bases between. The CDR3 extends over 13 amino acids. Germline lookup yields CDR1 SGHRS and CDR2 YFSETQ. DNA of the CDR3: TGCGCCAGCAGATGGACAGCCCAAGAGACCCAGTACTTC. Its protein is CASRWTAQETQYF.

V and J are TRBV5-1 and TRBJ2-5; D perhaps matches TRBD1 (6 bases). Germline lookup yields CDR1 SGHRS and CDR2 YFSETQ. Trimming removed 0 bases from V and 2 bases from J, with 17 bases in between. This CDR3 is built from 17 residues. The CDR3 loop reads CASSLAISPGAQETQYF. For the CDR3, the DNA is TGCGCCAGCAGCTTGGCCATATCTCCAGGGGCGCAAGAGACCCAGTACTTC.

The chain couples TRBV30 to TRBJ2-1; D may be TRBD1 (5 bases). Germline CDR1 and CDR2: GTSNPN and SVGIG (reference sequence). This CDR3 is 13 amino acids long. V was shortened by 0 bases and J by 5 bases, with 8 bases between the two germline ends. In nucleotides, the CDR3 is TGTGCCTGGAGTGTACGCAGGGACAATGAGCAGTTCTTC. Protein: CAWSVRRDNEQFF. The full variable domain, in which reference TRBV30 and TRBJ2-1 provide the parts outside the CDR3, is SQTIHQWPATLVQPVGSPLSLECTVEGTSNPNLYWYRQAAGRGLQLLFYSVGIGQISSEVPQNLSASRPQDRQFILSSKKLLLSDSGFYLCAWSVRRDNEQFFGPGTRLTVL.

This chain uses TRBV19 with TRBJ2-3, with a tentative D call TRBD2 (5 bases). CDR3 length equals 16 residues. Per the germline V gene, CDR1 is LNHDA and CDR2 is SQIVND (reference sequence). V was pared by 7 bases and J by 3 bases, with 20 bases between. The CDR3, as DNA: TGTGCCAGTACCCAAACGGAGCTAGCTCCAACAGATACGCAGTATTTT. It is translated as CASTQTELAPTDTQYF.

The rearrangement uses TRBV9 and TRBJ2-4; possible D gene TRBD2, 7 bases. The ends were cut back, 3 bases at V and 2 bases at J, with 15 bases in the middle. Germline CDR1 SGDLS, CDR2 YYNGEE. There are 16 residues in the CDR3. CDR3: CASSAGSGGTKNIQYF. DNA for the CDR3: TGTGCCAGCAGCGCGGGGTCGGGGGGCACCAAAAACATTCAGTACTTC.

This sequence joins TRBV6-5 and TRBJ2-5, with a tentative D call TRBD1 (7 bases). The V end lost 0 bases, the J end lost 5 bases, and 16 bases lay between the germline ends. The CDR3 consists of 16 residues. In germline, CDR1 is MNHEY, CDR2 SVGAGI. CDR3 in DNA: TGTGCCAGCAGTTACTCGAGGACGCAGGGGGGCGAGACCCAGTACTTC. This gives the protein CASSYSRTQGGETQYF.

The chain is built from TRBV27 and TRBJ1-2; D is ambiguous. V lost 3 bases and J 4 bases, leaving 12 bases between the germline ends. Germline V CDR1 and CDR2: MNHEY, SMNVEV (reference sequence). CDR3 length: 14 amino acids. CDR3 nucleotides: TGTGCCAGCAGTTTTACAGCCACCAGCTATGGCTACACCTTC. It yields the protein CASSFTATSYGYTF.

The chain employs TRBV7-2 and TRBJ2-1; D perhaps matches TRBD2 (5 bases). The CDR3 has 15 residues. Germline lookup yields CDR1 SGHTA and CDR2 FQGNSA. The germline V and J ends were trimmed by 3 bases and 7 bases, with 16 bases remaining between them. CDR3 region: CASSFRNAPGNEQFF. As DNA, the CDR3 is TGTGCCAGCAGCTTCCGTAATGCCCCGGGGAATGAGCAGTTCTTC. The full variable domain, with the rest looked up from reference TRBV7-2 and TRBJ2-1, is GAGVSQSPSNKVTEKGKDVELRCDPISGHTALYWYRQSLGQGLEFLIYFQGNSAPDKSGLPSDRFSAERTGGSVSTLTIQRTQQEDSAVYLCASSFRNAPGNEQFFGPGTRLTVL.

This chain joins TRBV28 and TRBJ2-7, with a weak D call TRBD1 (6 bases). The ends were cut back, 0 bases at V and 0 bases at J, with 12 bases in the middle. This CDR3 spans 16 amino acids. CDR1 and CDR2 from the germline V gene are MDHEN and SYDVKM. CDR3 amino acids: CASSLWGAGPSYEQYF. CDR3 DNA sequence: TGTGCCAGCAGTTTATGGGGGGCCGGACCCTCCTACGAGCAGTACTTC. Complete variable domain (other parts from reference TRBV28 and TRBJ2-7): DVKVTQSSRYLVKRTGEKVFLECVQDMDHENMFWYRQDPGLGLRLIYFSYDVKMKEKGDIPEGYSVSREKKERFSLILESASTNQTSMYLCASSLWGAGPSYEQYFGPGTRLTVT.

Turning to this clone: Other DNA sequences from this sample encode an identical CDR3 as well. This chain links TRBV19 with TRBJ2-7, with 12 bases that match TRBD2. This CDR3 contains 13 residues. Germline V gene lookup returns CDR1 LNHDA and CDR2 SQIVND (reference sequence). Trimming at V came to 8 bases and at J to 2 bases, leaving 1 base not matched to a gene. CDR3 nucleotide sequence: TGTGCCAGTCGGACTAGCGGGGCCTACGAGCAGTACTTC. It codes for CASRTSGAYEQYF.

The chain uses TRBV9 and TRBJ2-7; 7 nucleotides agree with TRBD2. CDR3 size: 14 residues. The germline gives CDR1 SGDLS, CDR2 YYNGEE. The V and J ends lost 3 bases and 3 bases, in that order; junction bases with no gene match: 6. CDR3 coding DNA: TGTGCCAGCAGCGGGCTAGCGGATTACTACGAGCAGTACTTC. This gives the protein CASSGLADYYEQYF.

This chain links TRBV7-9 with TRBJ1-1; D is ambiguous. CDR1 SEHNR and CDR2 FQNEAQ come from the germline V gene (reference sequence). The V gene lost 2 bases and the J gene lost 1 base, with 11 bases spanning the gap. CDR3 length: 15 amino acids. The CDR3 spells CASSLNRLKNTEAFF. Written as DNA, the CDR3 is TGTGCCAGCAGCTTAAATCGACTGAAGAACACTGAAGCTTTCTTT.

This clone was detected once. The CDR3 sequence is CASSYRDRGEKLFF. CDR3 bases: TGTGCCAGCAGTTATCGGGACAGGGGTGAAAAACTGTTTTTT. The chain has TRBV6-5 and TRBJ1-4; the match to TRBD1 covers 10 bases. CDR1 and CDR2 (germline): MNHEY, SVGAGI. The CDR3 is 14 residues long. Germline trimming cut 3 bases from V and 7 bases from J; bases unmatched to any gene: 2.

The genes are TRBV6-6 and TRBJ2-3, with D maybe TRBD1 (6 bases). This CDR3 has 14 amino acids. V was trimmed by 5 bases and J by 2 bases, leaving 11 bases between them. Germline V gene sequence: CDR1 MNHNY, CDR2 SVGAGI (reference sequence). The CDR3 reads CASSRDITTDTQYF. The CDR3 DNA is TGTGCCAGCAGTCGGGACATAACCACAGATACGCAGTATTTT.